This TCR beta chain was identified during a study of shared clonotypes between healthy human individuals. In germline, CDR1 is LNHDA, CDR2 SQIVND (reference sequence). CDR3 size: 14 residues. V lost 5 bases, J lost 5 bases, and 15 bases lay in between. As for this clone: Its cognate antigen is unknown.

Regarding the study as a whole: Generation probabilities of non-shared clonotypes were lower (relative to those shared by all four donors). Large sequencing depth failed to make sorted-subset sequencing complete, rarefaction showed.

The donors were adults (healthy and HIV-negative) with no recent acute infections or vaccinations. All donors were Caucasian adults living in Nashville, Tennessee. Sequenced by immunoSEQ multiplex PCR; TCRdb stores in-frame clones only, minus some. Here the sample spans fewer than 1.8 million clones, approximately 98.5% being singletons. The sample consisted of naive CD4+ T cells sorted from blood. Subset indicated: CD45RA+ positively selected. This TCR derives from a man in his thirties or forties in good health. This chain links TRBV19 with TRBJ1-1; D is possibly TRBD1 (6 bases). The CDR3, as DNA: TGTGCCAGTAGTCTCCCTAGGGGGACAACTGAAGCTTTCTTT. Its translation is CASSLPRGTTEAFF.